The source of this T cell receptor beta chain is a study of graft-versus-host responses after intestinal transplantation. To note about this clone: Its antigen is not identified.

The method was immunoSEQ multiplex PCR; TCRdb's version includes in-frame clones alone and lacks a portion of them. The sample contains approximately 77,000 clones, 85% to 90% of which appear only once. This TCR derives from a human donor who received an intestinal transplant. Material: unstimulated CD4+ T cells sorted from spleen or lymph node cells, obtained before intestinal transplant.

The CDR3 reads CSVELREKGGYTF. CDR3 DNA sequence: TGCAGCGTTGAGCTGAGGGAGAAGGGAGGCTACACCTTC. This chain joins TRBV29-1 and TRBJ1-2; D gene uncertain. Germline V gives CDR1 SQVTM, CDR2 ANQGSEA. The CDR3 totals 13 residues. With 3 bases removed from V and 8 bases from J, the gap between germline ends came to 16 bases.